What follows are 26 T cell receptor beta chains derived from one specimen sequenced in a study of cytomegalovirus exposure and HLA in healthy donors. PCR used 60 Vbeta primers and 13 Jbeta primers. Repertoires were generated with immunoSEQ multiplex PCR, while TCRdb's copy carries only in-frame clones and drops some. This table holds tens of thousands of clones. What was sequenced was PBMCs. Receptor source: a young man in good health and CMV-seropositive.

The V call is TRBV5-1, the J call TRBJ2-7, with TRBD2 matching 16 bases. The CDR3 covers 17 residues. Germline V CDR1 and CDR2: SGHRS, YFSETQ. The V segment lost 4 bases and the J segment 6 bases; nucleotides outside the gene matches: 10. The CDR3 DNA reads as TGCGCCAGCAGCGCGGGGACTAGCGGGAGGGCCTTGCGCGAGCAGTACTTC. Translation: CASSAGTSGRALREQYF.

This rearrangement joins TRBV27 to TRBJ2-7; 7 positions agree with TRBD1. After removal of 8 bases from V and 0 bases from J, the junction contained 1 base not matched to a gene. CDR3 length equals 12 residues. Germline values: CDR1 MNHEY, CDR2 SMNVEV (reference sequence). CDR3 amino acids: CASWDSSYEQYF. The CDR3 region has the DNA TGTGCCAGCTGGGACAGCTCCTACGAGCAGTACTTC.

As DNA, the CDR3 is TGTGCCAGCAGCTTATCCACCGTGACAGGGGAAAAGACCCAGTACTTC. Residues: CASSLSTVTGEKTQYF. This chain uses TRBV7-2 with TRBJ2-5; 8 bases line up with TRBD1. V trimming: 2 bases; J trimming: 6 bases; junction bases outside the gene matches: 11. CDR3 size: 16 residues. CDR1 is SGHTA and CDR2 is FQGNSA in the germline V gene.

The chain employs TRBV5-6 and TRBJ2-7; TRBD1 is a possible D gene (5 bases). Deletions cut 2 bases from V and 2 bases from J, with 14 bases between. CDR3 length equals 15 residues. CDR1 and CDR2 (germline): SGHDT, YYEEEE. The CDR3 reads CASSFFHRSTYEQYF. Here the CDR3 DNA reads TGTGCCAGCAGCTTTTTCCACAGGTCCACCTACGAGCAGTACTTC.

CDR3 sequence (DNA): TGTGCCAGTAGTATTGTCTCGGGCTCTGGAAACACCATATATTTT. Translation gives CASSIVSGSGNTIYF. This chain uses TRBV19 with TRBJ1-3; D gene uncertain. Trimming cost V 3 bases and J 0 bases, with 9 bases left between them. Germline loops: CDR1 LNHDA, CDR2 SQIVND (reference sequence). The CDR3 is 15 residues long.

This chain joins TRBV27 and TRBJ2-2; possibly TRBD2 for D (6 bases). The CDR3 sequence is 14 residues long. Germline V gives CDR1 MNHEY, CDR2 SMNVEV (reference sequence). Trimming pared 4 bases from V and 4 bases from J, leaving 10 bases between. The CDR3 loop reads CASSWGVRTGELFF. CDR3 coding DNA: TGTGCCAGCAGTTGGGGGGTTCGCACCGGGGAGCTGTTTTTT.

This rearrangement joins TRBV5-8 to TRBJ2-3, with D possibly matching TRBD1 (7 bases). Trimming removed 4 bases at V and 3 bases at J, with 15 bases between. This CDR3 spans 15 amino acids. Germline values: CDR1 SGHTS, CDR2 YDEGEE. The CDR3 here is CASSGGTAWTDTQYF. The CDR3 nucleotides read TGTGCCAGCAGCGGAGGGACAGCGTGGACAGATACGCAGTATTTT.

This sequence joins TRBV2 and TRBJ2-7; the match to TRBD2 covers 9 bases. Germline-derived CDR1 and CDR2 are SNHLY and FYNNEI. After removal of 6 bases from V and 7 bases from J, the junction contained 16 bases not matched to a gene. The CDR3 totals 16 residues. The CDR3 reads CASRDEDGGRVPEQYF. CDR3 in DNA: TGTGCCAGCAGAGACGAAGACGGCGGGAGGGTCCCGGAGCAGTACTTC. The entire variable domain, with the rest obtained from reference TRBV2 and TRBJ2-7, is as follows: EPEVTQTPSHQVTQMGQEVILRCVPISNHLYFYWYRQILGQKVEFLVSFYNNEISEKSEIFDDQFSVERPDGSNFTLKIRSTKLEDSAMYFCASRDEDGGRVPEQYFGPGTRLTVT.

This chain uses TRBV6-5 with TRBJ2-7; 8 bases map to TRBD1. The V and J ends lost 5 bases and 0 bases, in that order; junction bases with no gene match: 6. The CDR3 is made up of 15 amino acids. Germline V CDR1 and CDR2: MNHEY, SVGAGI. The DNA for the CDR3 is TGTGCCAGCAGTCCAGGGACAGGTAGCTCCTACGAGCAGTACTTC. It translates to CASSPGTGSSYEQYF.

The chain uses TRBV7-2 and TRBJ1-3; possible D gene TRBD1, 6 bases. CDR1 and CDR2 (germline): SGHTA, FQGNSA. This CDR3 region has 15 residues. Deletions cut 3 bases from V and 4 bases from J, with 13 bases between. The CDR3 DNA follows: TGTGCCAGCAGCTTTAATACAGGGTTGGGAAACACCATATATTTT. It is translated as CASSFNTGLGNTIYF.

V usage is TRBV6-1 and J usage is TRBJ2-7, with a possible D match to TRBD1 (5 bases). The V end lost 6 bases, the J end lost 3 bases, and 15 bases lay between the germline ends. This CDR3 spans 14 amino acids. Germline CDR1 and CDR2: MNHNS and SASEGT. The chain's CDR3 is CASSPFDRDYEQYF. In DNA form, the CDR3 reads TGTGCCAGCAGCCCCTTTGACAGAGACTACGAGCAGTACTTC.

The CDR3 DNA sequence: TGTGCCAGCAGTGAATCAGGCTACGAGCAGTACTTC. Translation gives CASSESGYEQYF. The chain links TRBV2 to TRBJ2-7, with D unclear. The CDR3 has 12 residues. V lost 2 bases and J lost 3, with 5 bases in between. Germline values: CDR1 SNHLY, CDR2 FYNNEI.

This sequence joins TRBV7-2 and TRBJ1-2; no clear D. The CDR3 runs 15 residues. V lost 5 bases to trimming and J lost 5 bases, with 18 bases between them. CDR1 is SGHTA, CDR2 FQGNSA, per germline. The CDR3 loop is CASSPQIPSRYGYTF. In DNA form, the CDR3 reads TGTGCCAGCAGCCCTCAGATTCCCTCGAGGTATGGCTACACCTTC. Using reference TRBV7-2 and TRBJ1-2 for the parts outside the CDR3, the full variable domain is GAGVSQSPSNKVTEKGKDVELRCDPISGHTALYWYRQSLGQGLEFLIYFQGNSAPDKSGLPSDRFSAERTGGSVSTLTIQRTQQEDSAVYLCASSPQIPSRYGYTFGSGTRLTVV.

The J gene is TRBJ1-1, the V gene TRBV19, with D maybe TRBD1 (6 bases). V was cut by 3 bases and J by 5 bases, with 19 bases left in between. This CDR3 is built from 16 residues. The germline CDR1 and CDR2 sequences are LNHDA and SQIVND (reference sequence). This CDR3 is CASSIGATGRGTEAFF. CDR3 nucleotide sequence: TGTGCCAGTAGTATCGGGGCGACAGGAAGAGGGACTGAAGCTTTCTTT.

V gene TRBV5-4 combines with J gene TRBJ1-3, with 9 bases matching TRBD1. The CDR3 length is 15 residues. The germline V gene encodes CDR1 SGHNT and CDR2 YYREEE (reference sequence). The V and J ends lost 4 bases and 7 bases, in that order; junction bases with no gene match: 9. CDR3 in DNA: TGTGCCAGCAGCCCGGACAGGGGAGGAAGGAACACCATATATTTT. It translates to CASSPDRGGRNTIYF.

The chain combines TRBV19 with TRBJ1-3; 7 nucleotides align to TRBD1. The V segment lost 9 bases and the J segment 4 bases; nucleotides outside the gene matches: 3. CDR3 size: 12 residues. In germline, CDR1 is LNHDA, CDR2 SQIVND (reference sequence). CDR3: CASRQGGNTIYF. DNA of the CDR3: TGTGCCAGCCGACAGGGAGGAAACACCATATATTTT.

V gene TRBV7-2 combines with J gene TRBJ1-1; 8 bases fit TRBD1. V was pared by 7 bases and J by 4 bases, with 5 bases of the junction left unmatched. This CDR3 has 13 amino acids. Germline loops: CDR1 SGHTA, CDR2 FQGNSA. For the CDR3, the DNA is TGTGCCAGCACCTCAACAGGGGGCACTGAAGCTTTCTTT. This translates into CASTSTGGTEAFF.

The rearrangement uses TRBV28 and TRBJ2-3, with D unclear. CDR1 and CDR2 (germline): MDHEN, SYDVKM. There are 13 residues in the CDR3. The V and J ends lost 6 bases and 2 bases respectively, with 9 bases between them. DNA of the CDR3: TGTGCCAGCAGGTACCAGAACACAGATACGCAGTATTTT. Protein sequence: CASRYQNTDTQYF.

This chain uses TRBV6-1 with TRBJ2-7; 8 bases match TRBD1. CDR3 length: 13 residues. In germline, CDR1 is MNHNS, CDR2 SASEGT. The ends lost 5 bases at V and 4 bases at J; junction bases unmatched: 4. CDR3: CASSRQGMYEQYF. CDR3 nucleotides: TGTGCCAGCAGTCGACAGGGGATGTACGAGCAGTACTTC.

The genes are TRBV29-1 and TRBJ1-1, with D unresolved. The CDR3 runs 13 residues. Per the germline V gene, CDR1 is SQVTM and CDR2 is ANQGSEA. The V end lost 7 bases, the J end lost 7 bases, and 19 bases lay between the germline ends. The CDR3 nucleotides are TGCAGCGCCGCTCACGATACTCCCTTTGAAGCTTTCTTT. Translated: CSAAHDTPFEAFF.

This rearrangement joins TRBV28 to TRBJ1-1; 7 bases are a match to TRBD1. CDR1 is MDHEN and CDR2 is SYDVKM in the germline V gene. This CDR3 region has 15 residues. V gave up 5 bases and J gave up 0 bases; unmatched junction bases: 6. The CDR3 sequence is CASSRTGQLNTEAFF. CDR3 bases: TGTGCCAGCAGTCGGACGGGACAGCTGAACACTGAAGCTTTCTTT.

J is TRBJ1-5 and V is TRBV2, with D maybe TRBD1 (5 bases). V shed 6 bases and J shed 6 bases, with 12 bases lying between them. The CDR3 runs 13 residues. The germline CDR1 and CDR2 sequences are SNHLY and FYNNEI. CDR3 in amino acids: CASSDRSPQPQHF. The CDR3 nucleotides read TGTGCCAGCAGCGACAGAAGTCCTCAGCCCCAGCATTTT. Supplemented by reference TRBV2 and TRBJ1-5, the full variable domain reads EPEVTQTPSHQVTQMGQEVILRCVPISNHLYFYWYRQILGQKVEFLVSFYNNEISEKSEIFDDQFSVERPDGSNFTLKIRSTKLEDSAMYFCASSDRSPQPQHFGDGTRLSIL.

The CDR3 spells CAISESSVSYEQYF. In nucleotides, the CDR3 is TGTGCCATCAGTGAGTCTTCGGTCTCCTACGAGCAGTACTTC. The chain uses TRBV10-3 and TRBJ2-5, with D hard to call. The J call may not be correct, given that the DNA end is closer to TRBJ2-7. CDR1 is ENHRY and CDR2 is SYGVKD in the germline V gene. CDR3 length: 14 amino acids.

As DNA, the CDR3 is TGTGCCAGCAGCCCTCAGCGGGAGGGCCCGTATGAGCAGTTCTTC. This codes for CASSPQREGPYEQFF. The chain is built from TRBV13 and TRBJ2-1, with TRBD2 matching over 10 bases. Germline values: CDR1 PRHDT, CDR2 FYEKMQ (reference sequence). The CDR3 length is 15 residues. V was clipped by 5 bases and J by 8 bases; unmatched bases: 9.

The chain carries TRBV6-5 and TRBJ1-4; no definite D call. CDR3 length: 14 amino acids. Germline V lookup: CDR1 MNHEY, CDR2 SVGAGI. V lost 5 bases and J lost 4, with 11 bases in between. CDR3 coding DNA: TGTGCCAGCAGTAAAGAGAGGATTAATGAAAAACTGTTTTTT. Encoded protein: CASSKERINEKLFF.

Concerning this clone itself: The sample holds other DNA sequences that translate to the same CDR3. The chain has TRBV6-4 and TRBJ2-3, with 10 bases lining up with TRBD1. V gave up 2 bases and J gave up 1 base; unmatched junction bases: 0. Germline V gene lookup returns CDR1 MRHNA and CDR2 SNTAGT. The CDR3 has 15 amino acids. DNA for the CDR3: TGTGCCAGCAGTGACGGGACAGGGGGCACAGATACGCAGTATTTT. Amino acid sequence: CASSDGTGGTDTQYF.